This T cell receptor beta chain originates from a study of blood T cell repertoires in COVID-19. Study overall: Sites in the United States, Italy and Spain provided acute and convalescent COVID-19 samples. Sample material is recorded as cDNA or gDNA derived from T cells, B-cell-depleted T cells, or PBMCs.

How the authors handled the data: Using reference gene primer amplification, nucleated cell counts were estimated. Only in-frame clones appear in the TCRdb table, and some are missing; sequencing was by immunoSEQ multiplex PCR. V, J and clone size were drawn from that table, and D and trimming were deduced from the DNA. The table lists fewer than 700,000 clones, roughly nine tenths of them singletons. A Seattle source enrolled patients during active infection and followed them longitudinally. This CDR3 is built from 14 residues. CDR1 SGHKS and CDR2 YYEKEE come from the germline V gene (reference sequence). After removal of 4 bases from V and 7 bases from J, the junction contained 8 bases not matched to a gene.

J is TRBJ1-5 and V is TRBV5-5; 7 bases align to TRBD1. The sequence was collected from a woman aged 45-65 years with COVID-19, enrolled during active disease. Sequencing was performed on peripheral blood. CDR3 nucleotide sequence: TGTGCCAGCAGCCCCCCCGACAGGGTACAGCCCCAGCATTTT. Protein sequence: CASSPPDRVQPQHF.